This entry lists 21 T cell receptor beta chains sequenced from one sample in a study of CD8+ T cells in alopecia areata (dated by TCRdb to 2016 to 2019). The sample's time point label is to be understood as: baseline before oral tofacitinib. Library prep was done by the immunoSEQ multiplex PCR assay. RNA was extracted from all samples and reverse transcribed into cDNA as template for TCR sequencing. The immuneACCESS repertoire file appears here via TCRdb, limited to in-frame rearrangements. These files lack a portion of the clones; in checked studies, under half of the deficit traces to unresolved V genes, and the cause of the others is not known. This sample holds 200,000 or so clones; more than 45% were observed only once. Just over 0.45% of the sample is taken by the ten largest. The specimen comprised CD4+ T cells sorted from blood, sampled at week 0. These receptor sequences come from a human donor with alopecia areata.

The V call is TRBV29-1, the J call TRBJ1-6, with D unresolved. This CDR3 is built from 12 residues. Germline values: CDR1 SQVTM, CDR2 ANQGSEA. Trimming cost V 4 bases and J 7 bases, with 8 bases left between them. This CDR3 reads CSVGNRNSPLHF. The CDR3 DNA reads TGCAGCGTTGGGAACAGAAATTCACCCCTCCACTTT.

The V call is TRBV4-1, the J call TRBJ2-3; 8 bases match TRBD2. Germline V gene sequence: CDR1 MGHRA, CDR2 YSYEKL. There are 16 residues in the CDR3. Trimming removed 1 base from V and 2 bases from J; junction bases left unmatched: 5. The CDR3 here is CASSQGTSSLTDTQYF. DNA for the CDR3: TGCGCCAGCAGCCAAGGGACTAGCAGCCTCACAGATACGCAGTATTTT.

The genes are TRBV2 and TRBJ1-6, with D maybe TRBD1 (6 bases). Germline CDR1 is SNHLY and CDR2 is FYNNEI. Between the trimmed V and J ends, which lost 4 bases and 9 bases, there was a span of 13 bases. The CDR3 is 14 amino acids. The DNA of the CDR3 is TGTGCCAGCAGTGTTACCATACAGGGTTCACCCCTCCACTTT. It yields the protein CASSVTIQGSPLHF.

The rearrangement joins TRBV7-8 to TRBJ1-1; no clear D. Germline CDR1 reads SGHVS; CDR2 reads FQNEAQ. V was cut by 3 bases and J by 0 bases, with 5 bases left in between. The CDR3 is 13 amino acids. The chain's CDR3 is CASSLTLNTEAFF. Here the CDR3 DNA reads TGTGCCAGCAGCTTGACACTGAACACTGAAGCTTTCTTT. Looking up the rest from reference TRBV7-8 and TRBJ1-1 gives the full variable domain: GAGVSQSPRYKVAKRGQDVALRCDPISGHVSLFWYQQALGQGPEFLTYFQNEAQLDKSGLPSDRFFAERPEGSVSTLKIQRTQQEDSAVYLCASSLTLNTEAFFGQGTRLTVV.

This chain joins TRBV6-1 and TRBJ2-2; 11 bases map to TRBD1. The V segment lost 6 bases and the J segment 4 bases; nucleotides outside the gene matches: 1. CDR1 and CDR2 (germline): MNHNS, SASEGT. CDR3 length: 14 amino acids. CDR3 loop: CASRDRGRTGELFF. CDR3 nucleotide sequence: TGTGCCAGCAGGGACAGGGGGCGCACCGGGGAGCTGTTTTTT.

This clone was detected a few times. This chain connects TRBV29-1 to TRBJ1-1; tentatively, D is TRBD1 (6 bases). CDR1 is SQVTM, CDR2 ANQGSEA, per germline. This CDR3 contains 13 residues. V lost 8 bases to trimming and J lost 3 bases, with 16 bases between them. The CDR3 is CSSRTRGHTEAFF. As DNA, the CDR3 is TGCAGCAGTCGGACCAGGGGCCACACTGAAGCTTTCTTT.

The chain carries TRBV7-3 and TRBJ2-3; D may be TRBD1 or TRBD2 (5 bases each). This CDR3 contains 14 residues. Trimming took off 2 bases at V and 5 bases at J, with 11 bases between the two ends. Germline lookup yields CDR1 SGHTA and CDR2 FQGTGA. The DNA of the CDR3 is TGTGCCAGCAGCTTACCAGGGCGGGTAGATACGCAGTATTTT. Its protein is CASSLPGRVDTQYF.

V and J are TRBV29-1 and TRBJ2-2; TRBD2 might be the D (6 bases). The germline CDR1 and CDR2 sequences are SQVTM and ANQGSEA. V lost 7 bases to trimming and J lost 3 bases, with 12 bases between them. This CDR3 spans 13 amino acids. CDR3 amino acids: CSAKEGYTGELFF. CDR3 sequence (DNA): TGCAGCGCTAAGGAGGGGTACACCGGGGAGCTGTTTTTT.

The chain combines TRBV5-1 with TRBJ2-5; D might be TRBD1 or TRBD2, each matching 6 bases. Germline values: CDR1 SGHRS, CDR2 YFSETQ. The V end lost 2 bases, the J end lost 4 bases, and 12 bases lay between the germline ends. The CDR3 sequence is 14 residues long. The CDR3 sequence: CASSLGGFGETQYF. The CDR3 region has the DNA TGCGCCAGCAGCTTAGGGGGGTTCGGAGAGACCCAGTACTTC.

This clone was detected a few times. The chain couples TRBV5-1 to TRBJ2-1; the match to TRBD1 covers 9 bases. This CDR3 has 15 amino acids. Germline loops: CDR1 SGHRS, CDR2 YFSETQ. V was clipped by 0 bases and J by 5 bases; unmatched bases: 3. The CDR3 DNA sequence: TGCGCCAGCAGCTTGGAAGGACAGGGGAACAATGAGCAGTTCTTC. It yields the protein CASSLEGQGNNEQFF.

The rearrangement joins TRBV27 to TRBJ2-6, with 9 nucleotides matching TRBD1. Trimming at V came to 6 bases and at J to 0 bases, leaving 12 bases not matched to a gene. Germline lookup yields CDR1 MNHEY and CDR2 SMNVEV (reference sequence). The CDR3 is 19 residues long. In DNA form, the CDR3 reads TGTGCCAGCAGACCCAGGACAGGGGCCCCCTCCTCTGGGGCCAACGTCCTGACTTTC. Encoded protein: CASRPRTGAPSSGANVLTF. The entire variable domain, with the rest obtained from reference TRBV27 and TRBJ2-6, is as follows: EAQVTQNPRYLITVTGKKLTVTCSQNMNHEYMSWYRQDPGLGLRQIYYSMNVEVTDKGDVPEGYKVSRKEKRNFPLILESPSPNQTSLYFCASRPRTGAPSSGANVLTFGAGSRLTVL.

CDR3 protein: CASSYRGVGLDTQYF. CDR3 nucleotides: TGTGCCAGCAGTTACAGAGGGGTTGGGCTAGATACGCAGTATTTT. The V call is TRBV6-5, the J call TRBJ2-3, with D perhaps being TRBD1 or TRBD2 (5 bases each). Between the trimmed V and J ends, which lost 2 bases and 5 bases, there was a span of 14 bases. The CDR3 spans 15 residues. Germline CDR1 and CDR2: MNHEY and SVGAGI.

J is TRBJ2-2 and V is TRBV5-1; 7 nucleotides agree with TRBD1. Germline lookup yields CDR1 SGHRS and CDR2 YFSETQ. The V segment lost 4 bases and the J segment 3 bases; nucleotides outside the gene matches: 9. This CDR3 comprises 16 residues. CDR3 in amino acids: CASSLSDRVDTGELFF. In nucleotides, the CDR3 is TGCGCCAGCAGCCTATCTGACAGGGTGGACACCGGGGAGCTGTTTTTT.

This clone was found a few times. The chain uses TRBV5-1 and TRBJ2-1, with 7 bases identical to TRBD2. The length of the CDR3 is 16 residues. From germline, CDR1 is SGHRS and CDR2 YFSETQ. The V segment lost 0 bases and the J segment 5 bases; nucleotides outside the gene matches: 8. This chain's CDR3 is CASSLARGSIDNEQFF. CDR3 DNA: TGCGCCAGCAGCTTGGCTCGCGGGAGTATAGACAATGAGCAGTTCTTC.

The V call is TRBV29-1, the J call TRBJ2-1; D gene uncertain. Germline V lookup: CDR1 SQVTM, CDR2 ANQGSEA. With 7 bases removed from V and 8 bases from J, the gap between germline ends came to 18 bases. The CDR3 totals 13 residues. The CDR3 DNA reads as TGCAGCGCCGCCAGAGAGGCCTTCGATGAGCAGTTCTTC. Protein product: CSAAREAFDEQFF.

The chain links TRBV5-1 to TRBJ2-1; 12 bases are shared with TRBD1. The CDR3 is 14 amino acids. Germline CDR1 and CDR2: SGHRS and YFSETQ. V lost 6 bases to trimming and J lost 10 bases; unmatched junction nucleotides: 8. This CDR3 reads CASTSGQGAWEQFF. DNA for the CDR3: TGCGCCAGCACGTCGGGACAGGGGGCGTGGGAGCAGTTCTTC.

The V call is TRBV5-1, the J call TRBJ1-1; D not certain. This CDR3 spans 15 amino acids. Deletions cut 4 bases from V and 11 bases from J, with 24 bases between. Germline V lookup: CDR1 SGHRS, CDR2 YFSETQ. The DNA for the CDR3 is TGCGCCAGCAGCCCGAGAGAGACAACTAGCGGGGTGGCTTTCTTT. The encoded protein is CASSPRETTSGVAFF.

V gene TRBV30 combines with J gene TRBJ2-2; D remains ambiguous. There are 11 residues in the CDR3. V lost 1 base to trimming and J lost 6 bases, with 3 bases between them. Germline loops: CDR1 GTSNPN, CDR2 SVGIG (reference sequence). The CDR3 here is CAWSAAGELFF. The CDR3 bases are TGTGCCTGGAGTGCGGCCGGGGAGCTGTTTTTT.

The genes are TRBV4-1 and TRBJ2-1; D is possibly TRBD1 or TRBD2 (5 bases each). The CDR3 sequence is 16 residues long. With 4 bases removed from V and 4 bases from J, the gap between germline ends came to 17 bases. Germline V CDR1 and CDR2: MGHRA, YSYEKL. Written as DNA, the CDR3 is TGCGCCAGCAGCCGTCCGGGGCTCGCGAGGTACAATGAGCAGTTCTTC. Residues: CASSRPGLARYNEQFF.

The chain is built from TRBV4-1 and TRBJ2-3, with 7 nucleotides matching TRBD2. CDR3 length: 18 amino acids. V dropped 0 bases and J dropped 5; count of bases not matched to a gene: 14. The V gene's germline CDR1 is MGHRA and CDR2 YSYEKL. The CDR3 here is CASSQDPSGASLRDTQYF. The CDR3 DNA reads TGCGCCAGCAGCCAAGATCCCAGCGGGGCCTCCCTGAGAGATACGCAGTATTTT.

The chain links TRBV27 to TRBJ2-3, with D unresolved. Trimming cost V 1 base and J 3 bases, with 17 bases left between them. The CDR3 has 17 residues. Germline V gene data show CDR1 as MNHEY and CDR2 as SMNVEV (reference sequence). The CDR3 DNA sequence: TGTGCCAGCAGTTTATTCGGTCCAATCTCAGGAACAGATACGCAGTATTTT. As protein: CASSLFGPISGTDTQYF.